A few counts support the clone carrying this T cell receptor (beta chain). This sample was included in a study of blood T cell repertoires in COVID-19. About the research overall: Material from acute and convalescent COVID-19 was sourced from the United States, Italy and Spain. Sources were T cells, B-cell-depleted T cells, or PBMCs; the material itself was cDNA or gDNA.

Authors' processing steps: Reference gene primers were amplified, and this amplification served to estimate nucleated cell counts. Libraries were prepared by immunoSEQ multiplex PCR; TCRdb keeps only in-frame clonotypes and omits some of them. That table supplies the V and J calls and clone size; D and trimming were determined from the DNA. The data show 90,000 or so clones, roughly 78% seen once. The CDR3 has 13 amino acids. V was cut by 5 bases and J by 5 bases, with 12 bases left in between. The sequencing sample was made of peripheral blood. This TCR came from a woman of 80 years or more with acute or convalescent COVID-19. This chain links TRBV12-3 or TRBV12-4 with TRBJ2-5, with D tentatively TRBD2 (6 bases). In DNA, the CDR3 is TGTGCCAGCAGTAGACGGGGAGGCGAGACCCAGTACTTC. It yields the protein CASSRRGGETQYF.